These T cell receptor beta chains were read from a single sample in a study of OX40 agonist ivuxolimab in advanced cancers. The method was immunoSEQ multiplex PCR; TCRdb's version includes in-frame clones alone and lacks a portion of them. The sample lists tens of thousands of clones; 92% were seen once. The source material was CD4+ or CD8+ T cells sorted from blood, sampled in a trial of the OX40 agonist ivuxolimab. The receptors were gathered from an adult with an advanced solid tumor such as melanoma, head and neck, liver or kidney cancer. Each CDR3 is given with its conserved first and last residue. D genes are given only for firm matches. Size tells how often a clone was seen (once, few, many) or the class of an expanded clone, and some rows leave it out.

v_call: TRBV14
cdr3_length: 16
d_call: -
clone_size: -
j_call: TRBJ2-1
cdr3_aa: CASSQGGPSFYNEQFF
cdr3_nt: TGTGCCAGCAGCCAGGGGGGCCCTTCCTTTTACAATGAGCAGTTCTTC

v_call: TRBV6-1
cdr3_length: 15
d_call: -
clone_size: -
j_call: TRBJ1-5
cdr3_aa: CASSDGVGGSGPQHF
cdr3_nt: TGTGCCAGCAGTGATGGGGTGGGGGGCTCGGGGCCCCAGCATTTT

v_call: TRBV4-1
cdr3_length: 15
d_call: TRBD1
clone_size: -
j_call: TRBJ1-2
cdr3_aa: CASSLSGTDSYGYTF
cdr3_nt: TGCGCCAGCAGCCTTTCCGGGACAGATTCCTATGGCTACACCTTC

v_call: TRBV25-1
cdr3_length: 17
d_call: TRBD2
clone_size: once
j_call: TRBJ2-3
cdr3_aa: CASSEYGGVAGGNTQYF
cdr3_nt: TGTGCCAGCAGTGAATATGGAGGGGTAGCGGGTGGGAATACGCAGTATTTT

v_call: TRBV19
cdr3_length: 14
d_call: -
clone_size: -
j_call: TRBJ1-4
cdr3_aa: CASSISGLGEKLFF
cdr3_nt: TGTGCCAGTAGTATTAGTGGATTGGGTGAAAAACTGTTTTTT

v_call: TRBV2
cdr3_length: 16
d_call: -
clone_size: -
j_call: TRBJ2-1
cdr3_aa: CASSERVVAAGNEQFF
cdr3_nt: TGTGCCAGCAGTGAAAGGGTGGTAGCGGCCGGGAATGAGCAGTTCTTC

v_call: TRBV6-5
cdr3_length: 13
d_call: -
clone_size: -
j_call: TRBJ1-2
cdr3_aa: CASSDDMEDGYTF
cdr3_nt: TGTGCCAGCAGTGATGACATGGAGGATGGCTACACCTTC

v_call: TRBV10-2
cdr3_length: 16
d_call: TRBD1
clone_size: -
j_call: TRBJ1-5
cdr3_aa: CASSEPGQGPNQPQHF
cdr3_nt: TGCGCCAGCAGTGAACCCGGACAGGGCCCCAATCAGCCCCAGCATTTT

v_call: TRBV11-1
cdr3_length: 11
d_call: -
clone_size: -
j_call: TRBJ2-3
cdr3_aa: CASSLGDTQYF
cdr3_nt: TGTGCCAGCAGCTTAGGAGATACGCAGTATTTT

v_call: TRBV6-6
cdr3_length: 15
d_call: TRBD2
clone_size: -
j_call: TRBJ2-1
cdr3_aa: CASIPGLAIYNEQFF
cdr3_nt: TGTGCCAGCATCCCGGGACTAGCGATTTACAATGAGCAGTTCTTC

v_call: TRBV6-5
cdr3_length: 14
d_call: -
clone_size: -
j_call: TRBJ2-2
cdr3_aa: CASSYLFDTGELFF
cdr3_nt: TGTGCCAGCAGTTACTTATTTGACACCGGGGAGCTGTTTTTT

v_call: TRBV2
cdr3_length: 13
d_call: -
clone_size: -
j_call: TRBJ2-7
cdr3_aa: CASSGSHQEGQYF
cdr3_nt: TGTGCCAGCAGTGGGTCCCACCAAGAGGGGCAGTACTTC

v_call: TRBV6-6
cdr3_length: 15
d_call: -
clone_size: -
j_call: TRBJ2-3
cdr3_aa: CASSYVGTDTDTQYF
cdr3_nt: TGTGCCAGCAGTTACGTGGGGACTGACACAGATACGCAGTATTTT

v_call: TRBV11-2
cdr3_length: 15
d_call: TRBD1
clone_size: medium-sized
j_call: TRBJ1-1
cdr3_aa: CASSLGQGLSTEAFF
cdr3_nt: TGTGCCAGCAGCTTGGGACAGGGGCTGAGCACTGAAGCTTTCTTT

v_call: TRBV11-2
cdr3_length: 16
d_call: TRBD1
clone_size: -
j_call: TRBJ2-1
cdr3_aa: CASSLPSGAGGDEQFF
cdr3_nt: TGTGCCAGCAGCTTACCATCTGGGGCAGGGGGCGATGAGCAGTTCTTC

v_call: TRBV4-1
cdr3_length: 15
d_call: -
clone_size: large
j_call: TRBJ1-1
cdr3_aa: CASSQGGPSNTEAFF
cdr3_nt: TGCGCCAGCAGCCAAGGAGGGCCATCGAACACTGAAGCTTTCTTT

v_call: TRBV11-3
cdr3_length: 11
d_call: -
clone_size: -
j_call: TRBJ2-2
cdr3_aa: CASSPGLELFF
cdr3_nt: TGTGCCAGCTCCCCAGGTCTGGAGCTGTTTTTT

v_call: TRBV29-1
cdr3_length: 13
d_call: TRBD1
clone_size: -
j_call: TRBJ2-2
cdr3_aa: CSVVTGDTGELFF
cdr3_nt: TGCAGCGTTGTTACAGGGGACACCGGGGAGCTGTTTTTT

v_call: TRBV6-5
cdr3_length: 15
d_call: -
clone_size: once
j_call: TRBJ2-1
cdr3_aa: CASSYGVSSYNEQFF
cdr3_nt: TGTGCCAGCAGTTACGGGGTTTCCTCCTACAATGAGCAGTTCTTC

v_call: TRBV7-9
cdr3_length: 11
d_call: -
clone_size: -
j_call: TRBJ2-5
cdr3_aa: CASSSGETQYF
cdr3_nt: TGTGCCAGCAGCTCGGGAGAGACCCAGTACTTC

v_call: TRBV7-2
cdr3_length: 14
d_call: -
clone_size: -
j_call: TRBJ2-3
cdr3_aa: CASSLALYADTQYF
cdr3_nt: TGTGCCAGCAGCTTAGCCTTGTACGCAGATACGCAGTATTTT

v_call: TRBV19
cdr3_length: 15
d_call: TRBD1
clone_size: -
j_call: TRBJ1-2
cdr3_aa: CASSMGQLFNYGYTF
cdr3_nt: TGTGCCAGTAGTATGGGACAGCTCTTTAACTATGGCTACACCTTC

v_call: TRBV14
cdr3_length: 15
d_call: -
clone_size: -
j_call: TRBJ1-1
cdr3_aa: CASSQGWGQNTEAFF
cdr3_nt: TGTGCCAGCAGCCAAGGTTGGGGCCAGAACACTGAAGCTTTCTTT

v_call: TRBV9
cdr3_length: 16
d_call: -
clone_size: -
j_call: TRBJ1-4
cdr3_aa: CASSVEGHPGDEKLFF
cdr3_nt: TGTGCCAGCAGCGTAGAGGGACACCCGGGGGATGAAAAACTGTTTTTT

v_call: TRBV5-6
cdr3_length: 15
d_call: TRBD1
clone_size: -
j_call: TRBJ2-2
cdr3_aa: CASSRDRSIGGELFF
cdr3_nt: TGTGCCAGCAGTCGGGACAGGTCAATTGGCGGGGAGCTGTTTTTT

v_call: TRBV7-2
cdr3_length: 17
d_call: TRBD2
clone_size: -
j_call: TRBJ2-1
cdr3_aa: CASSLSSAAGGRNEQFF
cdr3_nt: TGTGCCAGCAGCTTAAGTTCCGCAGCGGGGGGGCGTAATGAGCAGTTCTTC

v_call: TRBV10-3
cdr3_length: 15
d_call: -
clone_size: -
j_call: TRBJ1-5
cdr3_aa: CAISESWTQNQPQHF
cdr3_nt: TGTGCCATCAGTGAGTCGTGGACACAGAATCAGCCCCAGCATTTT

v_call: TRBV7-9
cdr3_length: 17
d_call: TRBD1
clone_size: -
j_call: TRBJ2-1
cdr3_aa: CASSFRTGGSFYNEQFF
cdr3_nt: TGTGCCAGCAGCTTCAGGACAGGGGGTAGCTTCTACAATGAGCAGTTCTTC

v_call: TRBV27
cdr3_length: 12
d_call: TRBD1
clone_size: -
j_call: TRBJ2-7
cdr3_aa: CASSPGGYEQYF
cdr3_nt: TGTGCCAGCAGTCCAGGGGGCTACGAGCAGTACTTC

v_call: TRBV27
cdr3_length: 13
d_call: -
clone_size: once
j_call: TRBJ1-4
cdr3_aa: CASSFRVGEKLFF
cdr3_nt: TGTGCCAGCAGTTTCCGGGTTGGGGAAAAACTGTTTTTT

v_call: TRBV5-6
cdr3_length: 15
d_call: TRBD1
clone_size: once
j_call: TRBJ1-2
cdr3_aa: CASSDMGQGNYGYTF
cdr3_nt: TGTGCCAGCAGCGATATGGGACAGGGAAACTATGGCTACACCTTC

v_call: TRBV12-2
cdr3_length: 18
d_call: -
clone_size: -
j_call: TRBJ2-6
cdr3_aa: CASRFRTSTQSRANVLTF
cdr3_nt: TGTGCAAGTCGCTTTCGTACCTCCACACAAAGTCGGGCCAACGTCCTGACTTTC

v_call: TRBV2
cdr3_length: 14
d_call: TRBD1
clone_size: -
j_call: TRBJ2-3
cdr3_aa: CASATGGNTDTQYF
cdr3_nt: TGTGCCAGCGCCACAGGGGGCAACACAGATACGCAGTATTTT

v_call: TRBV6-1
cdr3_length: 12
d_call: -
clone_size: -
j_call: TRBJ1-4
cdr3_aa: CASSGYNEKLFF
cdr3_nt: TGTGCCAGCAGTGGATATAATGAAAAACTGTTTTTT

v_call: TRBV4-1
cdr3_length: 13
d_call: -
clone_size: -
j_call: TRBJ2-3
cdr3_aa: CASGRKATDTQYF
cdr3_nt: TGCGCCAGCGGACGTAAGGCAACAGATACGCAGTATTTT

v_call: TRBV19
cdr3_length: 15
d_call: TRBD1
clone_size: -
j_call: TRBJ1-1
cdr3_aa: CASIARDRGLTEAFF
cdr3_nt: TGTGCCAGTATTGCCAGGGACAGGGGACTTACTGAAGCTTTCTTT

v_call: TRBV6-1
cdr3_length: 14
d_call: -
clone_size: few
j_call: TRBJ2-7
cdr3_aa: CASSEADLGYEQYF
cdr3_nt: TGTGCCAGCAGTGAAGCCGACTTGGGCTACGAGCAGTACTTC

v_call: TRBV11-2
cdr3_length: 16
d_call: -
clone_size: -
j_call: TRBJ2-3
cdr3_aa: CASSLLRGTSTDTQYF
cdr3_nt: TGTGCCAGCAGCTTACTGCGAGGGACTAGCACAGATACGCAGTATTTT

v_call: TRBV2
cdr3_length: 18
d_call: -
clone_size: once
j_call: TRBJ2-1
cdr3_aa: CASRTYASALPPYNEQFF
cdr3_nt: TGTGCCAGCAGAACCTACGCTAGCGCCTTACCTCCCTACAATGAGCAGTTCTTC

v_call: TRBV18
cdr3_length: 14
d_call: -
clone_size: -
j_call: TRBJ2-5
cdr3_aa: CASSPQQRQETQYF
cdr3_nt: TGTGCCAGCTCACCGCAGCAGCGTCAAGAGACCCAGTACTTC